The 23 T cell receptor beta chains below come from one sample, sequenced in a study of cytomegalovirus exposure and HLA in healthy donors. A multiplex PCR was run with 60 Vbeta primers and 13 Jbeta primers. Here immunoSEQ multiplex PCR was the method, and the copy in TCRdb shows in-frame clones only, minus some. The sample lists 150,000 or so clones, around 76% seen once, with around 2.1% in the top ten. Input material: PBMCs. The receptors come from a female donor in good health and CMV-seronegative.

This chain connects TRBV7-9 to TRBJ1-1; 8 bases match TRBD1. From germline, CDR1 is SEHNR and CDR2 FQNEAQ (reference sequence). The J segment lost 4 bases and the V segment lost 2 bases, leaving 3 bases of the junction unmatched. This CDR3 is built from 14 residues. The CDR3 DNA reads as TGTGCCAGCAGCTTAACTCAGGGGGCCACTGAAGCTTTCTTT. Protein: CASSLTQGATEAFF.

J is TRBJ2-2 and V is TRBV5-1; 8 bases are a match to TRBD1. Germline CDR1 is SGHRS and CDR2 is YFSETQ. Trimming took 2 bases from V and 2 from J; bases not matched to a gene: 5. The CDR3 contains 16 residues. CDR3 sequence (DNA): TGCGCCAGCAGCTTCGGACAGGGTGGCAACACCGGGGAGCTGTTTTTT. It encodes CASSFGQGGNTGELFF.

V and J are TRBV11-2 and TRBJ1-6, with D possibly being TRBD1 (6 bases). Germline CDR1 and CDR2: SGHAT and FQNNGV. This CDR3 has 15 residues. Trimming stripped 4 bases from V and 7 bases from J, with 14 bases between. CDR3 sequence (DNA): TGTGCCAGCAGCTCCTACAGGGAGATCAATTCACCCCTCCACTTT. It codes for CASSSYREINSPLHF. Full variable domain (outside the CDR3, taken from reference TRBV11-2 and TRBJ1-6): EAGVAQSPRYKIIEKRQSVAFWCNPISGHATLYWYQQILGQGPKLLIQFQNNGVVDDSQLPKDRFSAERLKGVDSTLKIQPAKLEDSAVYLCASSSYREINSPLHFGNGTRLTVT.

In DNA, the CDR3 is TGTGCCAGCAGCTTATGGTACAGGGGGCAAAGGGGCTACACCTTC. Translation gives CASSLWYRGQRGYTF. The V and J genes are TRBV13 and TRBJ1-2; 9 bases are shared with TRBD1. This CDR3 has 15 amino acids. CDR1 is PRHDT, CDR2 FYEKMQ, per germline (reference sequence). With V trimmed by 2 bases and J by 8 bases, 9 bases remained unmatched.

The chain employs TRBV27 and TRBJ1-5; 9 nucleotides match TRBD1. The germline V gene has CDR1 MNHEY and CDR2 SMNVEV (reference sequence). The ends lost 6 bases at V and 3 bases at J; junction bases unmatched: 6. The CDR3 is 15 residues long. The CDR3, as DNA: TGTGCCAGCAGCCCAGGGACAGGGAACAATCAGCCCCAGCATTTT. It encodes CASSPGTGNNQPQHF.

V is TRBV25-1 and J is TRBJ1-5, with D unresolved. CDR1 and CDR2 (germline): MGHDK, SYGVNS. The CDR3 consists of 13 residues. V was shortened by 8 bases and J by 2 bases, with 10 bases between the two germline ends. CDR3 in amino acids: CASPYRGNQPQHF. In nucleotides, the CDR3 is TGTGCCAGCCCATACCGGGGCAATCAGCCCCAGCATTTT.

V usage is TRBV4-2 and J usage is TRBJ2-5, with a weak D call TRBD1 (5 bases). V lost 1 base and J 5 bases, leaving 11 bases between the germline ends. Germline V gene sequence: CDR1 LGHNA, CDR2 YNFKEQ. CDR3 length equals 14 residues. This chain's CDR3 is CASSQGGVWETQYF. The CDR3 bases are TGTGCCAGCAGCCAAGGGGGCGTATGGGAGACCCAGTACTTC.

The chain carries TRBV5-5 and TRBJ2-7; 7 bases are shared with TRBD1. The CDR3 is 15 residues long. Germline loops: CDR1 SGHKS, CDR2 YYEKEE (reference sequence). V trimming: 1 base; J trimming: 3 bases; junction bases outside the gene matches: 7. Written as DNA, the CDR3 is TGTGCCAGCAGCTTGCTAGGGCCAGGGGGCTACGAGCAGTACTTC. Encoded protein: CASSLLGPGGYEQYF.

The gene calls are TRBV11-2 and TRBJ1-2; D not resolved. Trimming shortened V by 1 base and J by 5 bases, and 8 bases separated the two germline ends. The CDR3 is 13 residues long. Looked up from germline, CDR1 is SGHAT and CDR2 is FQNNGV. The CDR3 region is CASSLVTQYGYTF. The CDR3 DNA sequence: TGTGCCAGCAGCTTAGTGACTCAGTATGGCTACACCTTC.

This clone came up once. The chain uses TRBV6-1 and TRBJ2-7, with D tentatively TRBD2 (5 bases). The V end was cut by 6 bases, the J end by 5 bases, with 8 bases between. Germline V gene lookup returns CDR1 MNHNS and CDR2 SASEGT. The CDR3 has 11 residues. The DNA for the CDR3 is TGTGCCAGCAGCCCGAGGGACGAGCAGTACTTC. Amino acids: CASSPRDEQYF.

The J gene is TRBJ2-3, the V gene TRBV18, with 7 bases identical to TRBD2. This CDR3 is built from 17 residues. V was pared by 0 bases and J by 3 bases, with 9 bases of the junction left unmatched. Germline V gene data show CDR1 as KGHSH and CDR2 as LQKENI. CDR3 bases: TGTGCCAGCTCACCACCGTATACGGGGGGACGAACAGATACGCAGTATTTT. Translating gives CASSPPYTGGRTDTQYF.

This chain joins TRBV19 and TRBJ1-2; the D gene is possibly TRBD1 (6 bases). This CDR3 region has 15 residues. Deletions cut 5 bases from V and 0 bases from J, with 13 bases between. Germline V lookup: CDR1 LNHDA, CDR2 SQIVND (reference sequence). The chain's CDR3 is CASSGARTANYGYTF. CDR3 sequence (DNA): TGTGCCAGTAGTGGAGCCCGGACAGCTAACTATGGCTACACCTTC.

The chain employs TRBV10-1 and TRBJ1-1; D is unclear. The CDR3 contains 12 residues. V was shortened by 3 bases and J by 5 bases, with 7 bases between the two germline ends. Germline V gene lookup returns CDR1 WNHNN and CDR2 SYGVQD (reference sequence). The CDR3 is CASSESGTEAFF. Here the CDR3 DNA reads TGCGCCAGCAGTGAATCGGGAACTGAAGCTTTCTTT.

The chain has TRBV5-1 and TRBJ2-1, with D perhaps TRBD1 (6 bases). This CDR3 is built from 15 residues. V lost 6 bases to trimming and J lost 2 bases, with 15 bases between them. Germline V gene data show CDR1 as SGHRS and CDR2 as YFSETQ. The CDR3 coding sequence is TGCGCCAGCACCCAGGGGAGCATCGCCTACAATGAGCAGTTCTTC. It translates to CASTQGSIAYNEQFF.

The chain combines TRBV2 with TRBJ2-5, with TRBD2 matching 10 bases. V dropped 4 bases and J dropped 4; count of bases not matched to a gene: 3. The CDR3 spans 14 residues. In germline, CDR1 is SNHLY, CDR2 FYNNEI. As DNA, the CDR3 is TGTGCCAGCAGTGGGGGACTAGCGTCAGAGACCCAGTACTTC. This sequence encodes CASSGGLASETQYF.

This chain joins TRBV2 and TRBJ2-2, with 7 bases identical to TRBD1. The germline CDR1 and CDR2 sequences are SNHLY and FYNNEI. The CDR3 sequence is 14 residues long. V shed 11 bases, J shed 4 bases, and the junction held 10 bases outside the gene matches. CDR3 sequence reads: CASRGTVSTGELFF. Written as DNA, the CDR3 is TGTGCCTCAAGGGGGACAGTCAGCACCGGGGAGCTGTTTTTT.

V and J are TRBV6-4 and TRBJ2-7; possible D gene TRBD2, 6 bases. Trimming pared 4 bases from V and 3 bases from J, leaving 16 bases between. The CDR3 length is 15 residues. The germline CDR1 and CDR2 sequences are MRHNA and SNTAGT. In nucleotides, the CDR3 is TGTGCCAGCAGTGGACTCATAGGAGGGAGCTACGAGCAGTACTTC. Translated: CASSGLIGGSYEQYF.

The count of this clone is one. The chain couples TRBV20-1 to TRBJ2-7, with TRBD1 as a possible D gene (5 bases). V shed 3 bases and J shed 11 bases, with 14 bases lying between them. The germline gives CDR1 DFQATT, CDR2 SNEGSKA (reference sequence). CDR3 length: 11 residues. CDR3: CSASITGGEYF. The CDR3 DNA is TGCAGTGCTAGCATTACAGGTGGGGAGTACTTC.

V gene TRBV7-6 combines with J gene TRBJ2-2, with TRBD1 matching over 7 bases. Unmatched junction bases numbered 14, after V lost 5 bases and J lost 5 bases. Germline V gene data show CDR1 as SGHVS and CDR2 as FNYEAQ. The CDR3 sequence is 17 residues long. Here the CDR3 DNA reads TGTGCCAGCAGCCCCGGGACAGCCATTTACTTGACCGGGGAGCTGTTTTTT. Amino acid sequence: CASSPGTAIYLTGELFF.

V and J are TRBV10-2 and TRBJ2-1; 8 nucleotides line up with TRBD1. CDR3 length equals 12 residues. Germline CDR1 WSHSY, CDR2 SAAADI. J gave up 7 bases and V 4 bases, and 0 bases lay outside the gene matches. The CDR3 DNA reads as TGCGCCAGCAGTGGGACAGGGAATGAGCAGTTCTTC. Translating it yields CASSGTGNEQFF.

The genes are TRBV5-1 and TRBJ2-1; D is ambiguous. This CDR3 contains 14 residues. CDR1 and CDR2 from the germline V gene are SGHRS and YFSETQ. Trimming removed 0 bases from V and 6 bases from J, with 10 bases in between. Written as DNA, the CDR3 is TGCGCCAGCAGCTTGGGGGCCTATAGCAATGAGCAGTTCTTC. Its protein is CASSLGAYSNEQFF.

This chain uses TRBV28 with TRBJ2-7, with D tentatively TRBD2 (6 bases). V was clipped by 10 bases and J by 3 bases, with 13 bases between them. CDR3 size: 12 residues. CDR1 is MDHEN and CDR2 is SYDVKM in the germline V gene. The CDR3 sequence is CATLGSGYEQYF. Here the CDR3 DNA reads TGTGCCACGTTGGGTAGCGGCTACGAGCAGTACTTC.

The genes are TRBV5-1 and TRBJ1-2, with 7 positions matching TRBD1. Unmatched junction bases numbered 2, after V lost 0 bases and J lost 3 bases. The CDR3 is 14 residues long. CDR1 and CDR2 from the germline V gene are SGHRS and YFSETQ. CDR3: CASSLDRGYYGYTF. DNA of the CDR3: TGCGCCAGCAGCTTGGACAGGGGTTACTATGGCTACACCTTC.